A selection of T cell receptor beta chains follows, all from one sample in a study of shared clonotypes between healthy human individuals. Measured with immunoSEQ multiplex PCR; TCRdb has only the in-frame clones, and not every one. The repertoire has hundreds of thousands of clones, 90% to 97% of them found once; the top ten carry 0.11%. The sequenced sample was naive CD8+ T cells sorted from blood. All receptors derive from a woman younger than 45 in good health. Each CDR3 is given with its conserved first and last residue. The D gene is left open where the match is weak. Size values are once, few and many counts, or a class for expanded clones, and some rows have none.

CDR3 protein: CASSLLVAGTSTDTQYF
CDR3 DNA: TGTGCCAGCAGCTTGTTGGTAGCGGGTACTTCCACAGATACGCAGTATTTT
D gene: TRBD2
clone size: .
V gene: TRBV7-8
J gene: TRBJ2-3
CDR3 length: 17

CDR3 protein: CASSLLAGGPYEQYF
CDR3 DNA: TGTGCCAGCAGCTTACTAGCGGGAGGACCCTACGAGCAGTACTTC
D gene: TRBD2
clone size: .
V gene: TRBV11-2
J gene: TRBJ2-7
CDR3 length: 15

CDR3 protein: CASSSGPEQFF
CDR3 DNA: TGTGCCAGCAGTAGTGGACCTGAGCAGTTCTTC
D gene: .
clone size: .
V gene: TRBV28
J gene: TRBJ2-1
CDR3 length: 11

CDR3 protein: CASSSGPGSNQPQHF
CDR3 DNA: TGTGCCAGCAGCTCCGGTCCGGGAAGCAATCAGCCCCAGCATTTT
D gene: .
clone size: .
V gene: TRBV9
J gene: TRBJ1-5
CDR3 length: 15

CDR3 protein: CASSFAHGSYEQYF
CDR3 DNA: TGCGCCAGCAGCTTCGCCCATGGCTCCTACGAGCAGTACTTC
D gene: .
clone size: .
V gene: TRBV5-1
J gene: TRBJ2-7
CDR3 length: 14

CDR3 protein: CATGGGIWYEQYF
CDR3 DNA: TGTGCCACCGGGGGCGGGATATGGTACGAGCAGTACTTC
D gene: .
clone size: .
V gene: TRBV19
J gene: TRBJ2-7
CDR3 length: 13

CDR3 protein: CASGRTGNTIYF
CDR3 DNA: TGTGCCAGCGGCCGGACTGGAAACACCATATATTTT
D gene: .
clone size: .
V gene: TRBV9
J gene: TRBJ1-3
CDR3 length: 12

CDR3 protein: CSVDGRTSGASSYNEQFF
CDR3 DNA: TGCAGCGTTGACGGCCGGACTAGCGGGGCAAGCTCCTACAATGAGCAGTTCTTC
D gene: TRBD2
clone size: .
V gene: TRBV29-1
J gene: TRBJ2-1
CDR3 length: 18

CDR3 protein: CAWTSGSVEQFF
CDR3 DNA: TGTGCCTGGACTAGCGGGAGTGTTGAGCAGTTCTTC
D gene: TRBD2
clone size: .
V gene: TRBV30
J gene: TRBJ2-1
CDR3 length: 12

CDR3 protein: CASSLAAGGPNEKLFF
CDR3 DNA: TGTGCCAGCAGCTTGGCGGCAGGGGGCCCTAATGAAAAACTGTTTTTT
D gene: TRBD1
clone size: once
V gene: TRBV7-8
J gene: TRBJ1-4
CDR3 length: 16

CDR3 protein: CASSIDHGASNSPLHF
CDR3 DNA: TGTGCCAGTAGTATAGATCACGGGGCGAGTAATTCACCCCTCCACTTT
D gene: .
clone size: .
V gene: TRBV19
J gene: TRBJ1-6
CDR3 length: 16

CDR3 protein: CASSLKSTSTDTQYF
CDR3 DNA: TGTGCCAGCAGCTTGAAGAGTACAAGCACAGATACGCAGTATTTT
D gene: .
clone size: .
V gene: TRBV5-6
J gene: TRBJ2-3
CDR3 length: 15